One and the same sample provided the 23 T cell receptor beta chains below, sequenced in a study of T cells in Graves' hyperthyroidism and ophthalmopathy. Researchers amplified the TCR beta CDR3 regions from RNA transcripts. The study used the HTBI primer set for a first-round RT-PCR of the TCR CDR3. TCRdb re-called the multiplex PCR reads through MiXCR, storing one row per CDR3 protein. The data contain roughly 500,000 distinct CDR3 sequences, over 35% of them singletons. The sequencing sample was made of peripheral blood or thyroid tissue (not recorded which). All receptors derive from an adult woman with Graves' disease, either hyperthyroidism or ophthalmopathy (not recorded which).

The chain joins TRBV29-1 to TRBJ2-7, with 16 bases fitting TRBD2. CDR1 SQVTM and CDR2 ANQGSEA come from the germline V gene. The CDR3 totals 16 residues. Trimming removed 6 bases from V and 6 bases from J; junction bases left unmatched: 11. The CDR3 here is CSVGTSGGASLSEQYF. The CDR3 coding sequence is TGCAGCGTCGGGACTAGCGGGGGGGCAAGTTTGAGCGAGCAGTACTTC.

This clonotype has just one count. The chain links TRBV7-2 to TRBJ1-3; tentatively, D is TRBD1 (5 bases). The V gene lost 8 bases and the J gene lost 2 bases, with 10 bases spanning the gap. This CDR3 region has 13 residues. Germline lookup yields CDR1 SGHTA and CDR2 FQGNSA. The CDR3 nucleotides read TGTGCCAGCCGAGGGGATACTGGAAACACCATATATTTT. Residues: CASRGDTGNTIYF.

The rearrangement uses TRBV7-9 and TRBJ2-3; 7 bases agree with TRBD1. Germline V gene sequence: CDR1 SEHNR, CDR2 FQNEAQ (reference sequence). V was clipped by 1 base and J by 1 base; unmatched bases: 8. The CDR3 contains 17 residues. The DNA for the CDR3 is TGTGCCAGCAGCTTAGTCCCGACAGGGATGGGCACAGATACGCAGTATTTT. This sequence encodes CASSLVPTGMGTDTQYF.

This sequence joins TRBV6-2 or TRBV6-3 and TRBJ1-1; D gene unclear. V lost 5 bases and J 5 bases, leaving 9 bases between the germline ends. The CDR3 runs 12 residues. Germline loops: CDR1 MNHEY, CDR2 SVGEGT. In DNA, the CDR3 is TGTGCCAGCAGTACTACTCGGACTGAAGCTTTCTTT. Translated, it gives CASSTTRTEAFF.

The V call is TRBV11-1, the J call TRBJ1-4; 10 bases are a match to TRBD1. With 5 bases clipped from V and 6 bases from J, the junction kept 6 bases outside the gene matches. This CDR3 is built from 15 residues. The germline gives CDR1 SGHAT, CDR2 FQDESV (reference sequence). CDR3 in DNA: TGTGCCAGCAGCCCAGGACAGGGGGTTGATGAAAAACTGTTTTTT. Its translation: CASSPGQGVDEKLFF. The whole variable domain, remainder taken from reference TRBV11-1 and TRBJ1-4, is EAEVAQSPRYKITEKSQAVAFWCDPISGHATLYWYRQILGQGPELLVQFQDESVVDDSQLPKDRFSAERLKGVDSTLKIQPAELGDSAMYLCASSPGQGVDEKLFFGSGTQLSVL.

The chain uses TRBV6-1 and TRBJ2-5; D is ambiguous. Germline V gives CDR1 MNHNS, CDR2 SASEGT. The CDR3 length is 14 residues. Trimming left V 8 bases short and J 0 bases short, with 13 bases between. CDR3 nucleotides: TGTGCCAGCGGTGCACAGCAAGACCAAGAGACCCAGTACTTC. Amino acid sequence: CASGAQQDQETQYF.

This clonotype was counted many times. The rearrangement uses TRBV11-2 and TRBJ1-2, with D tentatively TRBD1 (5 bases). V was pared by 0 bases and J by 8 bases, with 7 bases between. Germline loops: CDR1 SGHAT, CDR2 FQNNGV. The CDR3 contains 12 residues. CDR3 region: CASSLDAGGYTF. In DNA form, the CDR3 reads TGTGCCAGCAGCTTAGATGCAGGGGGCTACACCTTC. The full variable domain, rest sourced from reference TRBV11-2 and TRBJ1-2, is EAGVAQSPRYKIIEKRQSVAFWCNPISGHATLYWYQQILGQGPKLLIQFQNNGVVDDSQLPKDRFSAERLKGVDSTLKIQPAKLEDSAVYLCASSLDAGGYTFGSGTRLTVV.

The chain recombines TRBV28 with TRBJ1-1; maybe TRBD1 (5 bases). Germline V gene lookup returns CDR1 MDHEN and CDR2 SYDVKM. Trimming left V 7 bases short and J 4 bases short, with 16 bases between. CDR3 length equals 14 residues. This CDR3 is CASTPPGTVTEAFF. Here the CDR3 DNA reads TGTGCCAGCACCCCCCCGGGGACGGTCACTGAAGCTTTCTTT.

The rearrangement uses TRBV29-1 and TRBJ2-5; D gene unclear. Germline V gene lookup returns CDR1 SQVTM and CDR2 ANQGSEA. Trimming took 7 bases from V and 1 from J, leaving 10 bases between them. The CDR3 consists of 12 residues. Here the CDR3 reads CSADTLQETQYF. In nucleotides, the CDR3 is TGCAGCGCCGACACACTCCAAGAGACCCAGTACTTC. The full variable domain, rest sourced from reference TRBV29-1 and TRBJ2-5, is SAVISQKPSRDICQRGTSLTIQCQVDSQVTMMFWYRQQPGQSLTLIATANQGSEATYESGFVIDKFPISRPNLTFSTLTVSNMSPEDSSIYLCSADTLQETQYFGPGTRLLVL.

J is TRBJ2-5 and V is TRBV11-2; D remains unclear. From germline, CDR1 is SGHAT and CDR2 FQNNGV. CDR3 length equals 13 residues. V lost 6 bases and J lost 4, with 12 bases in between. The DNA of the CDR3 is TGTGCCAGCAGTTATAGCAGCGCAGAGACCCAGTACTTC. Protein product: CASSYSSAETQYF. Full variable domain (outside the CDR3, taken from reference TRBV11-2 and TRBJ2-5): EAGVAQSPRYKIIEKRQSVAFWCNPISGHATLYWYQQILGQGPKLLIQFQNNGVVDDSQLPKDRFSAERLKGVDSTLKIQPAKLEDSAVYLCASSYSSAETQYFGPGTRLLVL.

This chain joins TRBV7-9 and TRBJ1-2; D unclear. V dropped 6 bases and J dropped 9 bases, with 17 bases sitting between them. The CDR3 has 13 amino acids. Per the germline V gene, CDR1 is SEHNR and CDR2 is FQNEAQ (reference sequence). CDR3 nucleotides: TGTGCCAGCAGTCCGCCCCCCAGTTATCGCTACACCTTC. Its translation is CASSPPPSYRYTF.

The CDR3 region has the DNA TGTGCCAGCAGGCGTCTAGCGGGAGGGGGGCGCCAAGAGACCCAGTACTTC. This codes for CASRRLAGGGRQETQYF. The chain carries TRBV27 and TRBJ2-5; TRBD2 matches at 12 bases. Germline V CDR1 and CDR2: MNHEY, SMNVEV (reference sequence). The CDR3 sequence is 17 residues long. After removal of 6 bases from V and 1 base from J, the junction contained 9 bases not matched to a gene.

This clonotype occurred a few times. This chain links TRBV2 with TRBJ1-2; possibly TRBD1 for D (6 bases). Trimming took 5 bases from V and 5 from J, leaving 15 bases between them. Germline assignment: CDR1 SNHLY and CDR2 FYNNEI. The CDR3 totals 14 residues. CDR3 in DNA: TGTGCCAGCAGTCCGCCTCGGACAGTTTATGGCTACACCTTC. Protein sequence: CASSPPRTVYGYTF.

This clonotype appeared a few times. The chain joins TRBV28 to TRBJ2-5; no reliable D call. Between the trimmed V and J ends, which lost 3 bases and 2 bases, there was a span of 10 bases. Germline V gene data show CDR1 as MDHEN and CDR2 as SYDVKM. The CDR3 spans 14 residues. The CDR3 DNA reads TGTGCCAGCAGTTTGGCAAGGTATCAAGAGACCCAGTACTTC. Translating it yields CASSLARYQETQYF.

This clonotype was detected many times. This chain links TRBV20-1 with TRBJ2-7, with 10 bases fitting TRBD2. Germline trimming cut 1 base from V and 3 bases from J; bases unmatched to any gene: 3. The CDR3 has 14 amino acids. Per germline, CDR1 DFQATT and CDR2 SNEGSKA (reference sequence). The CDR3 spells CSARGLAGFYEQYF. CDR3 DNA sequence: TGCAGTGCTAGAGGACTAGCGGGTTTCTACGAGCAGTACTTC.

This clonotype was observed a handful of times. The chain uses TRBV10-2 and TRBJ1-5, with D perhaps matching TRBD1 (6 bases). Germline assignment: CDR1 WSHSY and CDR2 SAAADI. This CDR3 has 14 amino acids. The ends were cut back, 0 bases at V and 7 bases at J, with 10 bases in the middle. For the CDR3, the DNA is TGCGCCAGCAGTGAGTCGGGGGGCAGGCAGCCCCAGCATTTT. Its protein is CASSESGGRQPQHF.

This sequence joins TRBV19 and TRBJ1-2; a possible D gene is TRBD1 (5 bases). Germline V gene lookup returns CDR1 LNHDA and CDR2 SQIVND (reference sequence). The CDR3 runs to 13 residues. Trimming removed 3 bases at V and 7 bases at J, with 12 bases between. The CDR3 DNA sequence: TGTGCCAGTAGTATCAACGACGGGGGTGGCTACACCTTC. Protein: CASSINDGGGYTF.

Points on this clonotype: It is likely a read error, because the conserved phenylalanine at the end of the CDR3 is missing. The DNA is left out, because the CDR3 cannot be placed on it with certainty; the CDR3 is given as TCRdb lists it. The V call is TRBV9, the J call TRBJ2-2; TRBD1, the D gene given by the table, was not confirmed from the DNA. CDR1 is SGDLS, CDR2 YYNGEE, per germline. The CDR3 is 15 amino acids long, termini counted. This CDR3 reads CASSVVGVKSGSGVR.

In DNA form, the CDR3 reads TGTGCCAGCTCACCACGGGCGAACACGGGGGAGGCCTACGAGCAGTACTTC. This translates into CASSPRANTGEAYEQYF. This chain joins TRBV18 and TRBJ2-7, with D maybe TRBD2 (6 bases). Trimming removed 1 base from V and 2 bases from J, with 18 bases in between. Germline CDR1 and CDR2: KGHSH and LQKENI. CDR3 length: 17 residues.

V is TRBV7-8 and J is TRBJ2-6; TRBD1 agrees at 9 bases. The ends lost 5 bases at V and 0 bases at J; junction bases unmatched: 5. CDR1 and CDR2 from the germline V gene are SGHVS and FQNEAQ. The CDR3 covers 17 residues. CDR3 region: CASSPRDRVSGANVLTF. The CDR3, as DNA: TGTGCCAGCAGCCCCCGGGACAGGGTCTCTGGGGCCAACGTCCTGACTTTC.

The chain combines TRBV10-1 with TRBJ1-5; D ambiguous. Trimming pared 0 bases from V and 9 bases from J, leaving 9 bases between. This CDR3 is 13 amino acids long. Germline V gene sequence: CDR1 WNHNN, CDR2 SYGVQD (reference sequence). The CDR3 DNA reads TGCGCCAGCAGTGAGTCGTCGGCGGGGCCCCAGCATTTT. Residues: CASSESSAGPQHF.

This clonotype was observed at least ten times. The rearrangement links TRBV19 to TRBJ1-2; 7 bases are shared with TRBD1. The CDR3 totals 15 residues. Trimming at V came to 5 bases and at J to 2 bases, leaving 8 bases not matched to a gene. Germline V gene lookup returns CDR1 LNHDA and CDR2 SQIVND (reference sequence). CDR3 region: CASSPSDRPNYGYTF. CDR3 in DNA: TGTGCCAGTAGTCCGTCGGACAGGCCAAACTATGGCTACACCTTC.

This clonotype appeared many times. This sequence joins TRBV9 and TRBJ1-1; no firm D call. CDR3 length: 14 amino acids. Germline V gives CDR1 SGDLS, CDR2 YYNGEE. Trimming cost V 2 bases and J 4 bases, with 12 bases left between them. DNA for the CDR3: TGTGCCAGCAGCGTTGGACGGTGGGGCACTGAAGCTTTCTTT. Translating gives CASSVGRWGTEAFF.